A single sample is the source of the 30 T cell receptor beta chains below, sequenced in a study of blood T cell repertoires in COVID-19. Clones were read by immunoSEQ multiplex PCR, and TCRdb kept only the in-frame ones, dropping some. The sample yields 250,000 to 350,000 clones, 88% seen once. Specimen: PBMCs or T cells enriched from blood (not recorded which). Every receptor here comes from a woman younger than 45 who had recovered from COVID-19.

The chain has TRBV5-6 and TRBJ1-2, with D uncertain. CDR1 and CDR2 from the germline V gene are SGHDT and YYEEEE. The CDR3 is made up of 14 amino acids. V lost 2 bases, J lost 3 bases, and 11 bases lay in between. In DNA form, the CDR3 reads TGTGCCAGCAGCTTTACAGAGCTTTACTATGGCTACACCTTC. This translates into CASSFTELYYGYTF. Full variable domain (missing parts from reference TRBV5-6 and TRBJ1-2): DAGVTQSPTHLIKTRGQQVTLRCSPKSGHDTVSWYQQALGQGPQFIFQYYEEEERQRGNFPDRFSGHQFPNYSSELNVNALLLGDSALYLCASSFTELYYGYTFGSGTRLTVV.

The chain employs TRBV7-3 and TRBJ1-1; TRBD1 is a possible D gene (6 bases). Germline values: CDR1 SGHTA, CDR2 FQGTGA. Deletions cut 6 bases from V and 1 base from J, with 12 bases between. The CDR3 is 14 residues long. CDR3 region: CASSTGIGNTEAFF. DNA for the CDR3: TGTGCCAGCAGTACAGGGATTGGGAACACTGAAGCTTTCTTT.

The J gene is TRBJ1-5, the V gene TRBV19; 8 bases match TRBD1. Germline CDR1 and CDR2: LNHDA and SQIVND (reference sequence). The V and J ends lost 5 bases and 2 bases, in that order; junction bases with no gene match: 5. This CDR3 has 15 amino acids. This chain's CDR3 is CASSDTGGGNQPQHF. The CDR3 region has the DNA TGTGCCAGTAGTGACACAGGGGGAGGCAATCAGCCCCAGCATTTT.

The chain couples TRBV11-2 to TRBJ1-4; 7 bases are a match to TRBD1. CDR3 size: 16 residues. Trimming removed 3 bases from V and 6 bases from J; junction bases left unmatched: 10. Germline loops: CDR1 SGHAT, CDR2 FQNNGV. The CDR3 here is CASSFRGGIWDEKLFF. The CDR3 nucleotides read TGTGCCAGCAGCTTTAGAGGGGGCATTTGGGATGAAAAACTGTTTTTT.

V and J are TRBV6-5 and TRBJ2-7, with D possibly being TRBD2 (5 bases). This CDR3 is 13 amino acids long. V was cut by 6 bases and J by 4 bases, with 13 bases left in between. Germline CDR1 MNHEY, CDR2 SVGAGI. The DNA for the CDR3 is TGTGCCAGCAGGGTCGGGGTTCCATACGAGCAGTACTTC. It yields the protein CASRVGVPYEQYF.

The rearrangement uses TRBV28 and TRBJ2-2; 9 positions agree with TRBD1. The V gene end was trimmed by 6 bases and the J gene end by 5 bases; junction bases not matched to a gene: 10. Germline V lookup: CDR1 MDHEN, CDR2 SYDVKM. This CDR3 has 16 amino acids. The CDR3 is CASRGPRTGVTGELFF. CDR3 DNA sequence: TGTGCCAGCAGGGGTCCCCGGACAGGGGTAACCGGGGAGCTGTTTTTT.

The V and J genes are TRBV18 and TRBJ1-2; a possible D gene is TRBD1 (6 bases). Trimming removed 4 bases at V and 6 bases at J, with 12 bases between. This CDR3 is 13 amino acids long. The germline V gene encodes CDR1 KGHSH and CDR2 LQKENI. CDR3 coding DNA: TGTGCCAGCTCACTGCAGGGGAAGCATGGCTACACCTTC. Protein: CASSLQGKHGYTF.

This clone appeared a few times. The chain links TRBV15 to TRBJ2-7, with D unclear. Germline values: CDR1 LNHNV, CDR2 YYDKDF (reference sequence). Trimming took off 1 base at V and 0 bases at J, with 7 bases between the two ends. This CDR3 has 14 residues. This chain's CDR3 is CATSRGRSSYEQYF. CDR3 sequence (DNA): TGTGCCACCAGCAGAGGGAGATCCTCCTACGAGCAGTACTTC.

V and J are TRBV28 and TRBJ1-4; TRBD1 aligns across 7 bases. Germline V gives CDR1 MDHEN, CDR2 SYDVKM. J gave up 5 bases and V 5 bases, and 11 bases lay outside the gene matches. The CDR3 loop spans 16 amino acids. The CDR3 sequence: CASSLPRTGYNEKLFF. CDR3 bases: TGTGCCAGCAGTCTGCCTCGGACAGGTTACAATGAAAAACTGTTTTTT.

The chain carries TRBV25-1 and TRBJ1-1; TRBD1 might be the D (5 bases). V lost 3 bases, J lost 7 bases, and 18 bases lay in between. The CDR3 extends over 15 amino acids. Germline assignment: CDR1 MGHDK and CDR2 SYGVNS. The CDR3 DNA is TGTGCCAGCAGTGACCTCGGGGGTCGTACGAATGAAGCTTTCTTT. This gives the protein CASSDLGGRTNEAFF.

This rearrangement joins TRBV4-1 to TRBJ2-7; 7 nucleotides match TRBD1. The CDR3 runs to 17 residues. Losses at the gene ends were 1 base for V and 0 bases for J; bases not matched to a gene: 9. Per the germline V gene, CDR1 is MGHRA and CDR2 is YSYEKL. The CDR3 region has the DNA TGCGCCAGCAGCCAAGGTGGGCCGGGACAGAGCTCCTACGAGCAGTACTTC. As protein: CASSQGGPGQSSYEQYF.

J is TRBJ1-2 and V is TRBV27; 8 bases match TRBD1. V was pared by 3 bases and J by 4 bases, with 10 bases of the junction left unmatched. Per germline, CDR1 MNHEY and CDR2 SMNVEV (reference sequence). CDR3 length: 16 amino acids. The CDR3 region is CASSFGFSGGSYGYTF. The CDR3 region has the DNA TGTGCCAGCAGTTTCGGGTTCTCAGGGGGCTCCTATGGCTACACCTTC.

The rearrangement joins TRBV4-1 to TRBJ1-3; TRBD1 aligns across 12 bases. Per the germline V gene, CDR1 is MGHRA and CDR2 is YSYEKL. The V and J ends lost 1 base and 14 bases, in that order; junction bases with no gene match: 9. There are 15 residues in the CDR3. This chain's CDR3 is CASSQAPYGDRGLYF. The CDR3 DNA follows: TGCGCCAGCAGCCAAGCCCCCTATGGGGACAGGGGGCTATATTTT.

This clone was seen once. The chain links TRBV4-3 to TRBJ1-2, with TRBD1 as a possible D gene (5 bases). This CDR3 has 18 amino acids. Germline CDR1 LGHNA, CDR2 YSLEER. Trimming removed 0 bases at V and 2 bases at J, with 19 bases between. CDR3 protein: CASSQDLGQGVRNYGYTF. DNA of the CDR3: TGCGCCAGCAGCCAAGATTTGGGGCAGGGTGTTCGAAACTATGGCTACACCTTC.

V is TRBV6-1 and J is TRBJ1-1; D may be TRBD1 (5 bases). The CDR3 has 14 amino acids. The V end lost 2 bases, the J end lost 11 bases, and 18 bases lay between the germline ends. Germline loops: CDR1 MNHNS, CDR2 SASEGT. CDR3 in DNA: TGTGCCAGCAGTGAAATAAGGGGCGGCGGGAGTGCTTTCTTT. Protein sequence: CASSEIRGGGSAFF.

The V call is TRBV4-3, the J call TRBJ1-6; 10 nucleotides line up with TRBD1. Germline V lookup: CDR1 LGHNA, CDR2 YSLEER. The CDR3 has 18 residues. With V trimmed by 1 base and J by 7 bases, 10 bases remained unmatched. The CDR3 DNA reads TGCGCCAGCAGCCAAGCGGTTGGGACAGGGGATCTAAATTCACCCCTCCACTTT. Its protein product is CASSQAVGTGDLNSPLHF.

The chain uses TRBV14 and TRBJ1-2; D gene uncertain. Germline CDR1 SGHDN, CDR2 FVKESK. This CDR3 is built from 13 residues. Trimming cost V 1 base and J 5 bases, with 8 bases left between them. CDR3 DNA: TGTGCCAGCAGCCAAGCCGGAGGATATGGCTACACCTTC. Amino acid sequence: CASSQAGGYGYTF.

The chain joins TRBV27 to TRBJ2-7; D not certain. The germline CDR1 and CDR2 sequences are MNHEY and SMNVEV (reference sequence). The V gene lost 6 bases and the J gene lost 2 bases, with 14 bases spanning the gap. The CDR3 covers 14 residues. CDR3 sequence (DNA): TGTGCCAGCAGGAAACACGGGTCCACCTACGAGCAGTACTTC. This codes for CASRKHGSTYEQYF.

The chain carries TRBV2 and TRBJ2-1; the match to TRBD2 covers 10 bases. The trim removed 6 bases at V and 4 bases at J, leaving 9 bases unmatched. Germline CDR1 is SNHLY and CDR2 is FYNNEI. The CDR3 totals 16 residues. The CDR3 DNA reads as TGTGCCAGCAGCGGGGGGGCTAGCGGGAGATACAATGAGCAGTTCTTC. Protein product: CASSGGASGRYNEQFF.

CDR3 nucleotide sequence: TGTGCCAGCAGCAAGCAGGGGGGTGGCACTGAAGCTTTCTTT. Its protein product is CASSKQGGGTEAFF. The chain carries TRBV7-3 and TRBJ1-1, with 7 bases aligning to TRBD1. Germline loops: CDR1 SGHTA, CDR2 FQGTGA. The CDR3 runs 14 residues. The V segment lost 5 bases and the J segment 4 bases; nucleotides outside the gene matches: 7.

This chain joins TRBV30 and TRBJ1-1; D possibly corresponds to TRBD1 (6 bases). CDR1 is GTSNPN and CDR2 is SVGIG in the germline V gene (reference sequence). V shed 2 bases and J shed 1 base, with 14 bases lying between them. The CDR3 is 15 residues long. CDR3: CAWSLRQDQNTEAFF. In DNA form, the CDR3 reads TGTGCCTGGAGTCTCCGACAGGACCAGAACACTGAAGCTTTCTTT.

This clone was seen more than once but under ten times. The chain links TRBV3-1 (or the pseudogene TRBV3-2) to TRBJ1-2; 10 bases line up with TRBD1. Germline lookup yields CDR1 LGHDT and CDR2 YNNKEL (reference sequence). Losses at the gene ends were 1 base for V and 2 bases for J; bases not matched to a gene: 4. This CDR3 has 16 residues. This CDR3 reads CASSQGQGARNYGYTF. In DNA, the CDR3 is TGTGCCAGCAGCCAAGGACAGGGGGCTCGAAACTATGGCTACACCTTC.

This clone was seen a single time. This sample also contains other DNA sequences that code for the same CDR3. The chain couples TRBV5-1 to TRBJ2-3; 9 nucleotides match TRBD2. CDR3 size: 15 residues. Germline V gene data show CDR1 as SGHRS and CDR2 as YFSETQ. The J segment lost 1 base and the V segment lost 4 bases, leaving 4 bases of the junction unmatched. CDR3 residues: CASSPRTSGTDTQYF. Written as DNA, the CDR3 is TGCGCCAGCAGCCCCCGGACTAGCGGCACAGATACGCAGTATTTT.

The chain recombines TRBV11-2 with TRBJ2-1; a weak D match, TRBD2 (6 bases). Germline V gene lookup returns CDR1 SGHAT and CDR2 FQNNGV. This CDR3 comprises 16 residues. The ends were cut back, 5 bases at V and 0 bases at J, with 14 bases in the middle. CDR3 bases: TGTGCCAGCAGCAGTCGTAGCGGACTCTCCTACAATGAGCAGTTCTTC. It yields the protein CASSSRSGLSYNEQFF.

The chain has TRBV10-3 and TRBJ2-1, with a weak D call TRBD1 (6 bases). V lost 10 bases and J lost 0, with 19 bases in between. The CDR3 length is 16 residues. Germline assignment: CDR1 ENHRY and CDR2 SYGVKD. The CDR3 loop reads CATYTELGGSYNEQFF. The CDR3 DNA follows: TGTGCCACCTATACGGAATTAGGGGGCTCCTACAATGAGCAGTTCTTC.

This chain uses TRBV30 with TRBJ1-5; D not resolved. Trimming removed 1 base at V and 6 bases at J, with 16 bases between. Germline loops: CDR1 GTSNPN, CDR2 SVGIG (reference sequence). The CDR3 is made up of 15 amino acids. The CDR3 here is CAWSGGSPAGQPQHF. Here the CDR3 DNA reads TGTGCCTGGAGTGGCGGATCTCCCGCGGGTCAGCCCCAGCATTTT. The full variable domain, completed using reference TRBV30 and TRBJ1-5, is SQTIHQWPATLVQPVGSPLSLECTVEGTSNPNLYWYRQAAGRGLQLLFYSVGIGQISSEVPQNLSASRPQDRQFILSSKKLLLSDSGFYLCAWSGGSPAGQPQHFGDGTRLSIL.

The chain uses TRBV5-4 and TRBJ2-5; TRBD2 matches at 11 bases. Trimming removed 4 bases from V and 4 bases from J; junction bases left unmatched: 6. This CDR3 contains 15 residues. Germline CDR1 SGHNT, CDR2 YYREEE (reference sequence). The CDR3 DNA sequence: TGTGCCAGCAGCCCCCTAGCGGGAGGTGGAGAGACCCAGTACTTC. Residues: CASSPLAGGGETQYF.

The chain couples TRBV7-3 to TRBJ2-5, with D possibly matching TRBD2 (7 bases). This CDR3 is built from 14 residues. Between the trimmed V and J ends, which lost 5 bases and 5 bases, there was a span of 15 bases. From germline, CDR1 is SGHTA and CDR2 FQGTGA. CDR3: CASSRGGSSETQYF. The CDR3 region has the DNA TGTGCCAGCAGCCGCGGGGGCTCGTCGGAGACCCAGTACTTC.

The chain is built from TRBV18 and TRBJ2-7; the match to TRBD2 covers 13 bases. This CDR3 spans 17 amino acids. Germline V gene sequence: CDR1 KGHSH, CDR2 LQKENI. Trimming cost V 4 bases and J 2 bases; bases outside gene matches: 8. The CDR3 coding sequence is TGTGCCAGCTCACTGGGGACTAGCGGGGCTATACCCTACGAGCAGTACTTC. Translation gives CASSLGTSGAIPYEQYF.

The chain joins TRBV3-1 (or the pseudogene TRBV3-2) to TRBJ1-2, with D unclear. The CDR3 runs 13 residues. Trimming shortened V by 1 base and J by 4 bases, and 7 bases separated the two germline ends. CDR1 and CDR2 (germline): LGHDT, YNNKEL (reference sequence). The CDR3 loop is CASSQVTSYGYTF. The CDR3 DNA reads as TGTGCCAGCAGCCAAGTTACAAGCTATGGCTACACCTTC.